The 8 T cell receptor beta chains below all came from one sample that was sequenced in a study of CD8+CD57+ T cells in acquired aplastic anemia. For CDR3 and TCR beta VDJ profiling, genomic DNA was the template used. In TCRdb, the reads were re-called with MiXCR into one record per CDR3 protein. The sample comprises roughly 180,000 distinct CDR3 sequences, 64% of which are singletons, and 46% rests with the top ten. The sample consisted of sorted CD4+, CD8+, or CD8+CD57+ T cells (not recorded which) from PBMCs. These receptors came from a human donor with severe aplastic anemia or a healthy control (not recorded which).

In regard to this clonotype: A clone one base away is much larger, so this may be a read error. Given the absence of the conserved phenylalanine or tryptophan at the CDR3 end, a read error is likely. The genes are TRBV12-3 or TRBV12-4 and TRBJ2-5, with D unresolved. The V and J ends lost 6 bases and 1 base respectively, with 6 bases between them. The CDR3 length is 12 residues. CDR3 DNA sequence: TGTGCCAGCAGGGGATTCCAAGAGACCCAGTACATC. It yields the protein CASRGFQETQYI.

The chain carries TRBV19 and TRBJ2-1, with 10 positions matching TRBD1. This CDR3 has 11 amino acids. CDR1 is LNHDA and CDR2 is SQIVND in the germline V gene (reference sequence). Trimming at V came to 9 bases and at J to 8 bases, leaving 1 base not matched to a gene. CDR3 residues: CASGQGDEQFF. The CDR3 DNA reads as TGTGCCAGCGGACAGGGGGATGAGCAGTTCTTC.

The gene calls are TRBV20-1 and TRBJ2-5; a weak D match, TRBD2 (5 bases). Judging by the DNA end, TRBJ2-1 fits better; the J call may be wrong. Germline lookup yields CDR1 DFQATT and CDR2 SNEGSKA (reference sequence). The length of the CDR3 is 12 residues. CDR3 bases: TGCAGTGCTAGAGAAGGACTCACAGAGCAGTTCTTC. The encoded protein is CSAREGLTEQFF.

This clonotype came up many times. The chain has TRBV9 and TRBJ1-1, with 7 bases lining up with TRBD1. From germline, CDR1 is SGDLS and CDR2 YYNGEE. The CDR3 totals 14 residues. V trimming: 3 bases; J trimming: 4 bases; junction bases outside the gene matches: 6. The chain's CDR3 is CASSEWTGGTEAFF. The CDR3 DNA is TGTGCCAGCAGCGAATGGACAGGCGGCACTGAAGCTTTCTTT.

This clonotype was detected ten times or more. The gene calls are TRBV6-5 and TRBJ2-1, with D maybe TRBD1 (6 bases). This CDR3 comprises 14 residues. The germline V and J ends were trimmed by 5 bases and 8 bases, with 16 bases remaining between them. The germline gives CDR1 MNHEY, CDR2 SVGAGI. This CDR3 reads CASSLGQGWYEQFF. The CDR3 region has the DNA TGTGCCAGCAGTCTGGGGCAGGGGTGGTATGAGCAGTTCTTC.

The V call is TRBV7-9, the J call TRBJ2-2; D is ambiguous. Per germline, CDR1 SEHNR and CDR2 FQNEAQ (reference sequence). The CDR3 contains 14 residues. The V end was cut by 5 bases, the J end by 7 bases, with 14 bases between. The CDR3 bases are TGTGCCAGCAGCCCGCGATCCCCGGTCGGGGAGCTGTTTTTT. This translates into CASSPRSPVGELFF.

CDR3: CASIYAGGPSDEQFF. CDR3 DNA: TGTGCCAGCATCTATGCGGGGGGGCCTAGCGATGAGCAGTTCTTC. J is TRBJ2-1 and V is TRBV19; 9 bases line up with TRBD2. Looked up from germline, CDR1 is LNHDA and CDR2 is SQIVND (reference sequence). With V trimmed by 9 bases and J by 8 bases, 14 bases remained unmatched. The CDR3 is 15 amino acids.

This chain uses TRBV19 with TRBJ2-5; the D is unclear. The length of the CDR3 is 13 residues. Germline V gene lookup returns CDR1 LNHDA and CDR2 SQIVND (reference sequence). Trimming took 9 bases from V and 2 from J, leaving 13 bases between them. Here the CDR3 reads CASSTSDQETQYF. The CDR3 DNA reads as TGTGCCAGCTCTACCAGCGATCAAGAGACCCAGTACTTC.